Below are 28 T cell receptor beta chains sequenced from a single sample in a study of human T cells and chemical hapten exposure. TCRdb ran MiXCR on the RACE reads and lists one entry per CDR3 protein. The sample includes some 89,000 distinct CDR3 sequences, roughly 27% seen only once; the top ten take 10%. Time point indicated: patch test 3, about 24 weeks after DPC sensitization. The treatment: therapeutic diphenylcyclopropenone sensitization with weekly scalp DPC. Sequenced here: whole blood, sampled in connection with sensitization to the hapten diphenylcyclopropenone (DPC). The receptor source for this set is a man in his forties with alopecia areata. Some clones in this sample may be carry-over from other donors' samples.

This sequence joins TRBV30 and TRBJ2-7; D remains ambiguous. The CDR3 has 11 residues. V lost 0 bases and J 3 bases, leaving 3 bases between the germline ends. CDR1 and CDR2 (germline): GTSNPN, SVGIG (reference sequence). The CDR3 loop reads CAWSVNYEQYF. CDR3 nucleotides: TGTGCCTGGAGTGTAAACTACGAGCAGTACTTC.

V gene TRBV12-3 or TRBV12-4 combines with J gene TRBJ2-3; D perhaps matches TRBD2 (6 bases). The CDR3 covers 16 residues. Deletions cut 3 bases from V and 3 bases from J, with 16 bases between. The CDR3 region has the DNA TGTGCCAGCAGTTTGGCGTTCGGGGGTCGTACAGATACGCAGTATTTT. It translates to CASSLAFGGRTDTQYF.

This rearrangement joins TRBV12-3 or TRBV12-4 to TRBJ1-1; D perhaps matches TRBD1 (5 bases). Trimming shortened V by 5 bases and J by 4 bases, and 14 bases separated the two germline ends. The CDR3 totals 14 residues. As DNA, the CDR3 is TGTGCCAGCAGTCAGATTGAGGGGACCACTGAAGCTTTCTTT. Translated: CASSQIEGTTEAFF.

In its sample, this clonotype was seen a few times. This chain connects TRBV30 to TRBJ1-1; D uncertain. CDR1 GTSNPN and CDR2 SVGIG come from the germline V gene (reference sequence). The V and J ends lost 0 bases and 1 base respectively, with 6 bases between them. The length of the CDR3 is 13 residues. In DNA, the CDR3 is TGTGCCTGGAGTGTACAACAGAACACTGAAGCTTTCTTT. Encoded protein: CAWSVQQNTEAFF.

The CDR3 reads CASSPSGLRGTDTQYF. The DNA of the CDR3 is TGTGCCAGCAGCCCCTCGGGTTTGCGGGGCACAGATACGCAGTATTTT. This chain uses TRBV5-6 with TRBJ2-3; possibly TRBD2 for D (5 bases). The CDR3 loop spans 16 amino acids. V was cut by 4 bases and J by 1 base, with 16 bases left in between. Germline CDR1 is SGHDT and CDR2 is YYEEEE.

There are a few counts of this clonotype. CDR3 in amino acids: CASLGRDSVNEKLFF. The DNA for the CDR3 is TGTGCCAGCTTAGGCCGGGACAGCGTTAATGAAAAACTGTTTTTT. V is TRBV28 and J is TRBJ1-4, with 7 bases lining up with TRBD1. CDR1 is MDHEN, CDR2 SYDVKM, per germline. J lost 4 bases, V lost 8 bases, and 10 bases had no gene match. The CDR3 is 15 residues long.

The J gene is TRBJ1-5, the V gene TRBV27, with D uncertain. Trimming removed 4 bases at V and 2 bases at J, with 6 bases between. CDR1 is MNHEY and CDR2 is SMNVEV in the germline V gene (reference sequence). The CDR3 length is 13 residues. The CDR3 loop reads CASSWRGNQPQHF. CDR3 bases: TGTGCCAGCAGTTGGCGGGGCAATCAGCCCCAGCATTTT.

The chain recombines TRBV24-1 with TRBJ2-5; tentatively, D is TRBD1 (6 bases). The V and J ends lost 1 base and 1 base respectively, with 12 bases between them. Germline CDR1 reads KGHDR; CDR2 reads SFDVKD. The CDR3 extends over 16 amino acids. The CDR3 here is CATSDFARGRQETQYF. For the CDR3, the DNA is TGTGCCACCAGTGATTTTGCCAGGGGACGCCAAGAGACCCAGTACTTC.

The chain carries TRBV20-1 and TRBJ2-6, with 8 positions matching TRBD1. The CDR3 runs to 17 residues. V trimming: 5 bases; J trimming: 0 bases; junction bases outside the gene matches: 9. Germline loops: CDR1 DFQATT, CDR2 SNEGSKA (reference sequence). The DNA of the CDR3 is TGCAGTGCTGGGGACGACAGGGGATACTCTGGGGCCAACGTCCTGACTTTC. Its translation is CSAGDDRGYSGANVLTF.

This chain links TRBV5-1 with TRBJ2-3; 10 bases agree with TRBD2. With 6 bases clipped from V and 1 base from J, the junction kept 5 bases outside the gene matches. Germline V gene lookup returns CDR1 SGHRS and CDR2 YFSETQ. CDR3 size: 15 residues. In DNA form, the CDR3 reads TGCGCCAGCATCTCCGGGACTAGCGGCACAGATACGCAGTATTTT. Translation: CASISGTSGTDTQYF.

The V and J genes are TRBV5-1 and TRBJ1-4; 9 bases agree with TRBD1. Germline CDR1 reads SGHRS; CDR2 reads YFSETQ. This CDR3 has 16 amino acids. The ends lost 0 bases at V and 3 bases at J; junction bases unmatched: 3. The CDR3 sequence is CASSLDRGHSNEKLFF. CDR3 DNA: TGCGCCAGCAGCTTGGACAGGGGGCATTCTAATGAAAAACTGTTTTTT.

V and J are TRBV12-3 or TRBV12-4 and TRBJ2-3; D ambiguous. The CDR3 has 14 residues. V was pared by 3 bases and J by 0 bases, with 7 bases between. The CDR3 nucleotides read TGTGCCAGCAGTTTGGGATCTAGCACAGATACGCAGTATTTT. As protein: CASSLGSSTDTQYF.

This clonotype turned up a few times. This sequence joins TRBV6-5 and TRBJ2-7; D unclear. V shed 0 bases and J shed 7 bases, with 13 bases lying between them. This CDR3 comprises 14 residues. Per germline, CDR1 MNHEY and CDR2 SVGAGI. The CDR3 sequence: CASSYSMPMGEQYF. The CDR3 DNA sequence: TGTGCCAGCAGTTACTCGATGCCGATGGGAGAGCAGTACTTC.

The rearrangement links TRBV27 to TRBJ2-7; D might be TRBD2 (5 bases). This CDR3 contains 15 residues. With 0 bases removed from V and 3 bases from J, the gap between germline ends came to 12 bases. Germline CDR1 reads MNHEY; CDR2 reads SMNVEV (reference sequence). CDR3 amino acids: CASSLSWTGNYEQYF. CDR3 nucleotides: TGTGCCAGCAGTTTATCGTGGACGGGGAACTACGAGCAGTACTTC.

The table lists this clonotype with a few counts. The chain combines TRBV20-1 with TRBJ2-4, with unresolved D. V lost 0 bases and J lost 0, with 9 bases in between. This CDR3 has 15 amino acids. CDR1 DFQATT and CDR2 SNEGSKA come from the germline V gene (reference sequence). CDR3 nucleotide sequence: TGCAGTGCTAGAGAGGCTACACTAGCCAAAAACATTCAGTACTTC. Its translation is CSAREATLAKNIQYF.

The chain is built from TRBV28 and TRBJ2-3; no clear D gene. Deletions cut 7 bases from V and 1 base from J, with 18 bases between. Germline V gene lookup returns CDR1 MDHEN and CDR2 SYDVKM. The CDR3 is made up of 16 amino acids. In DNA form, the CDR3 reads TGTGCCAGCATGGTTCCAGTCGGTATAGGCACAGATACGCAGTATTTT. This encodes CASMVPVGIGTDTQYF.

This clonotype was counted a few times. The genes are TRBV12-3 or TRBV12-4 and TRBJ2-3; D is ambiguous. The CDR3 runs 15 residues. V lost 7 bases and J 0 bases, leaving 14 bases between the germline ends. The chain's CDR3 is CASIQTSSSTDTQYF. The CDR3 region has the DNA TGTGCCAGCATCCAAACCAGTTCCAGCACAGATACGCAGTATTTT.

The chain couples TRBV29-1 to TRBJ2-3; D call uncertain. Germline-derived CDR1 and CDR2 are SQVTM and ANQGSEA. The V end lost 6 bases, the J end lost 6 bases, and 7 bases lay between the germline ends. This CDR3 spans 10 amino acids. The CDR3, as DNA: TGCAGCGTCTACCGCGATACGCAGTATTTT. This gives the protein CSVYRDTQYF.

The J gene is TRBJ2-1, the V gene TRBV12-3 or TRBV12-4, with D perhaps assigned TRBD1 or TRBD2 (5 bases each). CDR3 length: 14 amino acids. V shed 6 bases and J shed 8 bases, with 17 bases lying between them. Here the CDR3 reads CASRGPGPSDEQFF. CDR3 nucleotide sequence: TGTGCCAGCAGGGGACCGGGACCTTCCGATGAGCAGTTCTTC.

V gene TRBV24-1 combines with J gene TRBJ1-5; TRBD1 might be the D (5 bases). CDR1 and CDR2 from the germline V gene are KGHDR and SFDVKD. The CDR3 spans 14 residues. Trimming stripped 5 bases from V and 2 bases from J, with 9 bases between. DNA for the CDR3: TGTGCCACCAGTGTAGGGACCGGCAATCAGCCCCAGCATTTT. Translated: CATSVGTGNQPQHF.

This clonotype was seen at least ten times. The chain uses TRBV29-1 and TRBJ2-7, with D possibly being TRBD2 (6 bases). The germline V and J ends were trimmed by 4 bases and 0 bases, with 13 bases remaining between them. Germline-derived CDR1 and CDR2 are SQVTM and ANQGSEA. This CDR3 region has 14 residues. The CDR3 coding sequence is TGCAGCGTTGGGACCGGGGGAAGCTCCTACGAGCAGTACTTC. It specifies CSVGTGGSSYEQYF.

This clonotype was seen more than once but under ten times. The chain joins TRBV6-6 to TRBJ1-4; D unresolved. Germline V gives CDR1 MNHNY, CDR2 SVGAGI (reference sequence). This CDR3 region has 13 residues. The V gene lost 2 bases and the J gene lost 8 bases, with 9 bases spanning the gap. The CDR3 DNA is TGTGCCAGCAGTTACCGGCGCGAGGAAAAACTGTTTTTT. This sequence encodes CASSYRREEKLFF.

This clonotype showed up just a few times. The chain joins TRBV5-6 to TRBJ1-5; the D gene is possibly TRBD1 (5 bases). This CDR3 region has 13 residues. Between the trimmed V and J ends, which lost 1 base and 11 bases, there was a span of 13 bases. Germline values: CDR1 SGHDT, CDR2 YYEEEE. CDR3 region: CASSLRRGLAQHF. The CDR3 DNA is TGTGCCAGCAGCTTGCGTCGGGGCCTGGCCCAGCATTTT.

The J gene is TRBJ2-5, the V gene TRBV6-6; the D call may be TRBD1 or TRBD2 (5 bases each). Germline V gene data show CDR1 as MNHNY and CDR2 as SVGAGI (reference sequence). Trimming took off 6 bases at V and 3 bases at J, with 11 bases between the two ends. The CDR3 is 13 amino acids. CDR3 in amino acids: CASSPGTEETQYF. CDR3 bases: TGTGCCAGCAGCCCCGGGACCGAAGAGACCCAGTACTTC.

This clonotype appeared a few times. The gene calls are TRBV24-1 and TRBJ2-3; D uncertain. V shed 9 bases and J shed 0 bases, with 9 bases lying between them. This CDR3 region has 13 residues. Germline V lookup: CDR1 KGHDR, CDR2 SFDVKD. Here the CDR3 DNA reads TGTGCCACCTCAAAGAGAAGCACAGATACGCAGTATTTT. This encodes CATSKRSTDTQYF.

This clonotype was seen only a few times. The V call is TRBV20-1, the J call TRBJ2-1; 9 positions agree with TRBD1. CDR1 and CDR2 from the germline V gene are DFQATT and SNEGSKA (reference sequence). The CDR3 contains 18 residues. The junction had 17 bases not matched to a gene; V was cut back by 6 bases and J by 2 bases. The DNA for the CDR3 is TGCAGTGCAAAGAGGGACAGGGACCGGGAGAAACCCTACAATGAGCAGTTCTTC. Translation gives CSAKRDRDREKPYNEQFF.

The chain joins TRBV4-1 to TRBJ1-4; D gene unclear. The CDR3 extends over 16 amino acids. Germline V gene data show CDR1 as MGHRA and CDR2 as YSYEKL. The germline V and J ends were trimmed by 1 base and 0 bases, with 9 bases remaining between them. The CDR3 nucleotides are TGCGCCAGCAGCCAAGCTCAGTCTGCAACTAATGAAAAACTGTTTTTT. This sequence encodes CASSQAQSATNEKLFF.

V gene TRBV14 combines with J gene TRBJ2-3; D gene ambiguous. The CDR3 has 14 amino acids. The ends were cut back, 0 bases at V and 3 bases at J, with 7 bases in the middle. Germline V gene lookup returns CDR1 SGHDN and CDR2 FVKESK. This chain's CDR3 is CASSQEYSTDTQYF. DNA of the CDR3: TGTGCCAGCAGCCAAGAGTATAGTACAGATACGCAGTATTTT.